The entry below gives a single T cell receptor beta chain sequence along with its context. Its antigen is as yet unknown. The entry originates in a study of T cells in localized non-small cell lung cancer. Study outcomes and limitations: The study detected a median around 50 of the top 100 tumor clones in adjacent lung. Patients showing higher blood T cell density tended to see longer overall survival. Tumor samples were not multi-region, leaving intratumor heterogeneity unexcluded. Tumor trailed uninvolved adjacent lung in T cell clonality, which peaked there.

TCRdb's copy holds only in-frame clones and misses some; the assay was immunoSEQ multiplex PCR. In the table there are about 82,000 clones, 60% to 85% of which are singletons. The J segment lost 9 bases and the V segment lost 3 bases, leaving 4 bases of the junction unmatched. CDR1 is MRHNA and CDR2 is SNTAGT in the germline V gene. This CDR3 spans 13 amino acids. V gene TRBV6-4 combines with J gene TRBJ2-1; TRBD1 matches 8 bases. This clonotype originated in a man aged 35-69 years with stage II squamous cell lung carcinoma. Sequencing was performed on PBMCs, taken before any cancer treatment. In DNA, the CDR3 is TGTGCCAGCAGTGAGACCGACAGGGGTGAGCAGTTCTTC. This encodes CASSETDRGEQFF.